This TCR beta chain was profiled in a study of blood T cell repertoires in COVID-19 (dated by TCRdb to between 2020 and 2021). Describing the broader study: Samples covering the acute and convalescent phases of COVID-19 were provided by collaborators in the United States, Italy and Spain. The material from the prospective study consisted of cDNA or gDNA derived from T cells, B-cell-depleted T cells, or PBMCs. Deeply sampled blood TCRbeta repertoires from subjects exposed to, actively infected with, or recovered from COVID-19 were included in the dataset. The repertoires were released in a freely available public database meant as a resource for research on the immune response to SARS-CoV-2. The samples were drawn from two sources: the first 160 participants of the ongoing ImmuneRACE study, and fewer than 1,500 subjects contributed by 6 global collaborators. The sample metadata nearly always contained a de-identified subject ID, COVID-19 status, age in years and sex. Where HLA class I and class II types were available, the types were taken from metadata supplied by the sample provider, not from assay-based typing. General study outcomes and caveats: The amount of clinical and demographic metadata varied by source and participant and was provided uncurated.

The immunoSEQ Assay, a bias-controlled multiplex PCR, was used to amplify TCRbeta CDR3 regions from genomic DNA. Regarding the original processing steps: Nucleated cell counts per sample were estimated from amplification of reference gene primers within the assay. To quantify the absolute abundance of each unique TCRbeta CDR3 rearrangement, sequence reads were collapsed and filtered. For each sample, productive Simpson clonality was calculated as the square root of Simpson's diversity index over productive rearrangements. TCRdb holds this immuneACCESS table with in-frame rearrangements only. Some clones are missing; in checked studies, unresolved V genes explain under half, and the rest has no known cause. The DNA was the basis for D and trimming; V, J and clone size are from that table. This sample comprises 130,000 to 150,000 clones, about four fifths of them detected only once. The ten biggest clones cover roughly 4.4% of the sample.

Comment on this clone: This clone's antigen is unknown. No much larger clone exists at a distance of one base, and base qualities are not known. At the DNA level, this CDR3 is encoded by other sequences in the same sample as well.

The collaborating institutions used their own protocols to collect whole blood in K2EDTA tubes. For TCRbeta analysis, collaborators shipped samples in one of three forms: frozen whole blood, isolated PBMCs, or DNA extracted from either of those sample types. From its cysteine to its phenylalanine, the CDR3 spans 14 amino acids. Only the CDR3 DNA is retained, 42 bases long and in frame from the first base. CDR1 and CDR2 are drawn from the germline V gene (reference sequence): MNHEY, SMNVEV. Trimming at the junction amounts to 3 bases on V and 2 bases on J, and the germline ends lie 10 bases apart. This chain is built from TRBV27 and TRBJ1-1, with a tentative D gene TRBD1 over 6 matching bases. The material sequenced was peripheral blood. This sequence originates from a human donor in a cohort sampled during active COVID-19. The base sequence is TGTGCCAGCAGTTTGGGCAGGGGAAACACTGAAGCTTTCTTT. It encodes CASSLGRGNTEAFF.